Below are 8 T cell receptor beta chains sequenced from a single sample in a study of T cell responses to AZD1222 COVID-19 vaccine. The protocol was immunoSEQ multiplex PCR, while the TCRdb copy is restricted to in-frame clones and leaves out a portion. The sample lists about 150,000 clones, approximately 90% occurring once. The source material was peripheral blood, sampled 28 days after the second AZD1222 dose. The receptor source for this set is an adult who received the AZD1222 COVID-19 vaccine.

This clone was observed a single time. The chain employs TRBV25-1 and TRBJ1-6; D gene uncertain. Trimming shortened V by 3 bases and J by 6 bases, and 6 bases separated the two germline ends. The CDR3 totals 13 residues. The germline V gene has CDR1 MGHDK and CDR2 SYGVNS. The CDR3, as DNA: TGTGCCAGCAGTGAGTTAATTAATTCACCCCTCCACTTT. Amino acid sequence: CASSELINSPLHF. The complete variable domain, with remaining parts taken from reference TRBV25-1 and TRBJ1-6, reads EADIYQTPRYLVIGTGKKITLECSQTMGHDKMYWYQQDPGMELHLIHYSYGVNSTEKGDLSSESTVSRIRTEHFPLTLESARPSHTSQYLCASSELINSPLHFGNGTRLTVT.

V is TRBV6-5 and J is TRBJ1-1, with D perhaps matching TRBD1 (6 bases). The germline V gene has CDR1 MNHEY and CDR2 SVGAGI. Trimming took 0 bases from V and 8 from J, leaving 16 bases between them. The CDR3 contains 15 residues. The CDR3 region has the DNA TGTGCCAGCAGTTACTCGTCCAGGGGTCGAGGGGAAGCTTTCTTT. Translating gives CASSYSSRGRGEAFF.

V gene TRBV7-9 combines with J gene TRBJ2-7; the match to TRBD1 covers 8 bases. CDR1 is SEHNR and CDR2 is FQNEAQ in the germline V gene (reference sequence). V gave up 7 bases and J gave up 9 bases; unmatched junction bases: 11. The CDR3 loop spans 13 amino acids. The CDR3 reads CASTRTGSVGQYF. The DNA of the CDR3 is TGTGCCAGCACCAGGACAGGGTCGGTGGGGCAGTACTTC.

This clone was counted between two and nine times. Here the CDR3 DNA reads TGTGCCAGCAGCTCGGGACCGGAAGAGACCCAGTACTTC. Encoded protein: CASSSGPEETQYF. J is TRBJ2-5 and V is TRBV7-9; D is perhaps TRBD1 or TRBD2 (5 bases each). This CDR3 is 13 amino acids long. CDR1 and CDR2 from the germline V gene are SEHNR and FQNEAQ (reference sequence). With 4 bases removed from V and 3 bases from J, the gap between germline ends came to 9 bases.

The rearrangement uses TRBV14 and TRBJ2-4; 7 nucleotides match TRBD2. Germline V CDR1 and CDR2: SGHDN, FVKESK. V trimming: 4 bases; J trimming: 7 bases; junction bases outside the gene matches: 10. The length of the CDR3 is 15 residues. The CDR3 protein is CASSLTGLRLNIQYF. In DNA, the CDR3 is TGTGCCAGCAGCCTAACGGGACTAAGGTTGAACATTCAGTACTTC.

CDR3 sequence: CASSLTPGGRAANYGYTF. In nucleotides, the CDR3 is TGTGCCAGCAGCTTAACCCCAGGGGGCAGGGCGGCTAACTATGGCTACACCTTC. V is TRBV7-3 and J is TRBJ1-2; 8 bases are a match to TRBD1. V lost 0 bases to trimming and J lost 0 bases; unmatched junction nucleotides: 9. The germline CDR1 and CDR2 sequences are SGHTA and FQGTGA. The CDR3 loop spans 18 amino acids.

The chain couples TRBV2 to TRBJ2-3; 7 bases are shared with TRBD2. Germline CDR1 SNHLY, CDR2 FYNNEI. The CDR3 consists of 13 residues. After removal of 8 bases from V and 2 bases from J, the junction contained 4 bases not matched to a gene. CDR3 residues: CASAGEATDTQYF. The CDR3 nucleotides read TGTGCCAGCGCGGGGGAGGCCACAGATACGCAGTATTTT.

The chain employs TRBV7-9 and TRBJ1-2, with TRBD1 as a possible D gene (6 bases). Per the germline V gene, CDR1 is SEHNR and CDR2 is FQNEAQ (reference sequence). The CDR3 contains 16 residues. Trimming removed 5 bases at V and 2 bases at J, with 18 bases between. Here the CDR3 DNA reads TGTGCCAGCAGCCCCCACTCCTCAGGGGAAAACTATGGCTACACCTTC. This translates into CASSPHSSGENYGYTF. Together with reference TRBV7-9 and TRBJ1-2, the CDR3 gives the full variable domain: DTGVSQNPRHKITKRGQNVTFRCDPISEHNRLYWYRQTLGQGPEFLTYFQNEAQLEKSRLLSDRFSAERPKGSFSTLEIQRTEQGDSAMYLCASSPHSSGENYGYTFGSGTRLTVV.